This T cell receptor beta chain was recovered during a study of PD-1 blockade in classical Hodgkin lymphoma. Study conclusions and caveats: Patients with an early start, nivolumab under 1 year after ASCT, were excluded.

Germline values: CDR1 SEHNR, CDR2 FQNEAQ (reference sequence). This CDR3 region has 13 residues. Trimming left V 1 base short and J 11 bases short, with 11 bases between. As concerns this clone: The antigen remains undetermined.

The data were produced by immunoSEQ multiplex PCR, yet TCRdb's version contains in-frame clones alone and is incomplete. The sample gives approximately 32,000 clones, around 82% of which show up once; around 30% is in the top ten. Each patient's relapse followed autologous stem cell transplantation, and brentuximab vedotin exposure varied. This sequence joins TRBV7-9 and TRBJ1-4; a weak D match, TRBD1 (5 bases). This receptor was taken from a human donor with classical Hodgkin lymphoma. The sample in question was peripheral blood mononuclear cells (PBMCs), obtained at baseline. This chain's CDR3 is CASSLVAGDKLFF. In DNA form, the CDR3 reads TGTGCCAGCAGCTTAGTGGCCGGGGACAAACTGTTTTTT.